A selection of T cell receptor beta chains follows, all from one sample in a study of CD8 T cells in ankylosing spondylitis. Each CDR3 protein is one row after TCRdb ran MiXCR on the 5' RACE reads. The sample lists 220,000 or so distinct CDR3 sequences, roughly a tenth occurring once. Specimen: blood, either unsorted or a sorted T cell fraction (not recorded which). Receptor source: a male donor with ankylosing spondylitis or in good health (not recorded which). Each CDR3 is given with its conserved first and last residue. The D gene is left open where the match is weak. Some rows have no size entry. The others give once, few or many, or a class for an expanded clone.

CASSLRPRGLWDTQYF | TGTGCCAGCAGCTTACGTCCGCGGGGGCTATGGGATACGCAGTATTTT | NA | TRBJ2-3 | TRBV7-2 | NA
CASSSDRNIQYF | TGTGCCAGCAGCTCGGACCGAAACATTCAGTACTTC | NA | TRBJ2-4 | TRBV6-5 | many
CAISDRGGDYGYTF | TGTGCCATCAGTGACCGGGGGGGAGACTATGGCTACACCTTC | NA | TRBJ1-2 | TRBV10-3 | many
CSASFLGGYGYTF | TGCAGTGCTAGTTTCCTTGGTGGCTATGGCTACACCTTC | NA | TRBJ1-2 | TRBV20-1 | many
CASRSGGLSSYEQYF | TGTGCCAGCAGGTCGGGGGGCTTAAGCTCCTACGAGCAGTACTTC | NA | TRBJ2-7 | TRBV27 | many
CASRMGDYTYEQYF | TGCGCCAGCAGGATGGGGGACTATACCTACGAGCAGTACTTC | TRBD2 | TRBJ2-7 | TRBV5-1 | many
CASSSSAGGEKLFF | TGCGCCAGCAGCTCTTCGGCAGGGGGCGAAAAACTGTTTTTT | TRBD1 | TRBJ1-4 | TRBV5-1 | many
CASSQGLAGLKETQYF | TGTGCCAGCAGCCAGGGACTAGCGGGGCTAAAAGAGACCCAGTACTTC | TRBD2 | TRBJ2-5 | TRBV3-1 | NA
CASSQDREETQYF | TGTGCCAGCAGCCAAGACAGGGAAGAGACCCAGTACTTC | NA | TRBJ2-5 | TRBV3-1 | NA
CSVAAGQGGYEQYF | TGCAGCGTTGCCGCTGGACAGGGAGGGTACGAGCAGTACTTC | NA | TRBJ2-7 | TRBV29-1 | many
CATSRTDIAKNIQYF | TGTGCCACCAGCAGAACCGACATAGCCAAAAACATTCAGTACTTC | NA | TRBJ2-4 | TRBV15 | many
CASSFFQSETQYF | TGTGCCAGCAGTTTCTTCCAGTCAGAGACCCAGTACTTC | NA | TRBJ2-5 | TRBV27 | few
CASSLLGIGGNQPQHF | TGTGCCAGCAGTTTATTGGGTATTGGGGGCAATCAGCCCCAGCATTTT | NA | TRBJ1-5 | TRBV28 | many
CASSPGFENIQYF | TGTGCCAGCAGCCCTGGGTTCGAAAACATTCAGTACTTC | NA | TRBJ2-4 | TRBV7-3 | NA
CITSTDTQYF | TGTATAACTAGCACAGATACGCAGTATTTT | NA | TRBJ2-3 | TRBV29-1 | NA
CASSWEAQNYGYTF | TGCGCCAGCAGCTGGGAGGCACAGAACTATGGCTACACCTTC | NA | TRBJ1-2 | TRBV5-1 | many
CASSMQRGVIQPQHF | TGTGCCAGCAGCATGCAGCGGGGGGTAATTCAGCCCCAGCATTTT | NA | TRBJ1-5 | TRBV7-3 | NA
CASSHTTTDTQYF | TGTGCCAGCAGCCATACCACTACGGATACGCAGTATTTT | NA | TRBJ2-3 | TRBV4-2 | many
CASRGGSGPDTQYF | TGTGCCTCTCGGGGGGGGAGCGGCCCAGATACGCAGTATTTT | TRBD2 | TRBJ2-3 | TRBV9 | few
CATSQGFGASGVNHYEQYF | TGTGCCACCAGTCAGGGTTTTGGGGCTAGCGGGGTAAACCACTACGAGCAGTACTTC | TRBD2 | TRBJ2-7 | TRBV3-1 | NA
CASSPLGADTQYF | TGTGCCAGCTCCCCGCTAGGGGCAGATACGCAGTATTTT | NA | TRBJ2-3 | TRBV12-3/TRBV12-4 | many
CASSLAPGAGDGYTF | TGTGCCAGCAGCTTAGCCCCTGGGGCAGGCGATGGCTACACCTTC | NA | TRBJ1-2 | TRBV7-6 | NA
CASSVDGSVPYEQYF | TGTGCCAGCAGCGTAGACGGGAGTGTCCCCTACGAGCAGTACTTC | NA | TRBJ2-7 | TRBV9 | many
CASSLAGGVNEQYF | TGCGCCAGCAGCTTGGCTGGCGGGGTCAACGAGCAGTACTTC | NA | TRBJ2-7 | TRBV5-1 | NA
CASSRSTGTNTGEPFF | TGTGCTAGCAGCCGCTCGACAGGGACGAACACCGGGGAGCCGTTTTTT | TRBD1 | TRBJ2-2 | TRBV7-7 | NA
CSVAVNYEQYF | TGCAGCGTTGCGGTGAACTACGAGCAGTACTTC | NA | TRBJ2-7 | TRBV29-1 | many
CASSSGGNTDTQYF | TGTGCCAGCAGTTCCGGGGGGAACACAGATACGCAGTATTTT | TRBD2 | TRBJ2-3 | TRBV28 | NA
CASSSQGLIGNTIYF | TGTGCCAGCAGTTCCCAGGGGCTAATTGGAAACACCATATATTTT | NA | TRBJ1-3 | TRBV27 | many
CSARDQGRTHTGELFF | TGCAGTGCTAGAGACCAAGGGAGGACACACACCGGGGAGCTGTTTTTT | NA | TRBJ2-2 | TRBV20-1 | NA
CASSGGQGKDQPQHF | TGTGCCAGCAGCGGTGGACAGGGTAAGGATCAGCCCCAGCATTTT | TRBD1 | TRBJ1-5 | TRBV5-5 | many
CSARLFQGASGQPQHF | TGCAGTGCTAGACTCTTCCAGGGGGCATCAGGTCAGCCCCAGCATTTT | TRBD1 | TRBJ1-5 | TRBV20-1 | few
CASSATRTVSTGELFF | TGTGCCAGCAGCGCCACCCGGACAGTCAGCACCGGGGAGCTGTTTTTT | NA | TRBJ2-2 | TRBV9 | many
CASSLGARGVSSTDTQYF | TGCGCCAGCAGCCTCGGGGCGCGGGGGGTATCTAGCACAGATACGCAGTATTTT | TRBD2 | TRBJ2-3 | TRBV5-1 | many
CASSFGGARADTQYF | TGTGCCAGCAGTTTCGGGGGGGCCCGTGCAGATACGCAGTATTTT | TRBD2 | TRBJ2-3 | TRBV12-3/TRBV12-4 | many
CASSWDPAGTGELFF | TGCGCCAGCAGCTGGGACCCGGCGGGCACCGGGGAGCTGTTTTTT | NA | TRBJ2-2 | TRBV5-1 | many
CASSFAGGPNEQFF | TGTGCCAGCAGTTTTGCGGGGGGGCCCAATGAGCAGTTCTTC | TRBD2 | TRBJ2-1 | TRBV12-3/TRBV12-4 | NA
CASSQTYNTEAFF | TGTGCCAGCTCGCAGACCTATAACACTGAAGCTTTCTTT | NA | TRBJ1-1 | TRBV18 | few
CSVEGRGTGELFF | TGCAGCGTTGAAGGCAGGGGAACCGGGGAGCTGTTTTTT | NA | TRBJ2-2 | TRBV29-1 | NA
CASSLSEGNSPLHF | TGTGCCAGCAGCTTATCTGAGGGGAATTCACCCCTCCACTTT | NA | TRBJ1-6 | TRBV7-3 | many
CASSRSGTGGSYEQYF | TGTGCCAGCAGTCGCTCCGGGACAGGGGGTTCCTACGAGCAGTACTTC | TRBD1 | TRBJ2-7 | TRBV7-8 | many
CASSLGFGGGRLETQYF | TGTGCCAGCAGCTTAGGATTCGGGGGCGGCCGGTTAGAGACCCAGTACTTC | NA | TRBJ2-5 | TRBV7-2 | many
CASSFDRSTDTQYF | TGTGCCAGCAGTTTCGACAGATCCACAGATACGCAGTATTTT | NA | TRBJ2-3 | TRBV12-3/TRBV12-4 | many
CASSTGTSGGASYNEQFF | TGTGCCAGCAGTACCGGGACTAGCGGGGGGGCCTCCTACAATGAGCAGTTCTTC | TRBD2 | TRBJ2-1 | TRBV3-1 | many
CASSLARAGGFDEQFF | TGCGCCAGCAGCTTGGCCCGGGCGGGGGGGTTCGATGAGCAGTTCTTC | TRBD2 | TRBJ2-1 | TRBV5-1 | many
CSVEGDPSDEQFF | TGCAGCGTTGAAGGGGACCCTTCAGATGAGCAGTTCTTC | NA | TRBJ2-1 | TRBV29-1 | many
CASSLWAGYEQYF | TGCGCCAGCAGCTTGTGGGCCGGATACGAGCAGTACTTC | NA | TRBJ2-7 | TRBV5-1 | many
CASSPTGVQSTDTQYF | TGCGCCAGCAGCCCCACGGGGGTCCAAAGCACAGATACGCAGTATTTT | NA | TRBJ2-3 | TRBV5-1 | many
CASSPLIGTANTGELFF | TGTGCCAGCAGCCCACTGATAGGGACAGCGAACACCGGGGAGCTGTTTTTT | TRBD1 | TRBJ2-2 | TRBV13 | NA
CATSANGRAHEQFF | TGTGCCACCTCCGCTAACGGCAGGGCCCATGAGCAGTTCTTC | NA | TRBJ2-1 | TRBV15 | NA
CASTWLDRGETQYF | TGTGCCAGCACGTGGCTTGACCGGGGAGAGACCCAGTACTTC | NA | TRBJ2-5 | TRBV28 | many
CASSARQGVTDTQYF | TGTGCCAGCAGTGCGAGACAGGGGGTCACAGATACGCAGTATTTT | TRBD1 | TRBJ2-3 | TRBV12-3/TRBV12-4 | NA
CASGFPGQFINEQFF | TGTGCCAGTGGCTTTCCTGGACAGTTTATAAATGAGCAGTTCTTC | NA | TRBJ2-1 | TRBV5-6 | many
CASSPTGRNEAFF | TGTGCCAGCAGCCCGACAGGGCGTAATGAAGCTTTCTTT | TRBD1 | TRBJ1-1 | TRBV3-1 | few